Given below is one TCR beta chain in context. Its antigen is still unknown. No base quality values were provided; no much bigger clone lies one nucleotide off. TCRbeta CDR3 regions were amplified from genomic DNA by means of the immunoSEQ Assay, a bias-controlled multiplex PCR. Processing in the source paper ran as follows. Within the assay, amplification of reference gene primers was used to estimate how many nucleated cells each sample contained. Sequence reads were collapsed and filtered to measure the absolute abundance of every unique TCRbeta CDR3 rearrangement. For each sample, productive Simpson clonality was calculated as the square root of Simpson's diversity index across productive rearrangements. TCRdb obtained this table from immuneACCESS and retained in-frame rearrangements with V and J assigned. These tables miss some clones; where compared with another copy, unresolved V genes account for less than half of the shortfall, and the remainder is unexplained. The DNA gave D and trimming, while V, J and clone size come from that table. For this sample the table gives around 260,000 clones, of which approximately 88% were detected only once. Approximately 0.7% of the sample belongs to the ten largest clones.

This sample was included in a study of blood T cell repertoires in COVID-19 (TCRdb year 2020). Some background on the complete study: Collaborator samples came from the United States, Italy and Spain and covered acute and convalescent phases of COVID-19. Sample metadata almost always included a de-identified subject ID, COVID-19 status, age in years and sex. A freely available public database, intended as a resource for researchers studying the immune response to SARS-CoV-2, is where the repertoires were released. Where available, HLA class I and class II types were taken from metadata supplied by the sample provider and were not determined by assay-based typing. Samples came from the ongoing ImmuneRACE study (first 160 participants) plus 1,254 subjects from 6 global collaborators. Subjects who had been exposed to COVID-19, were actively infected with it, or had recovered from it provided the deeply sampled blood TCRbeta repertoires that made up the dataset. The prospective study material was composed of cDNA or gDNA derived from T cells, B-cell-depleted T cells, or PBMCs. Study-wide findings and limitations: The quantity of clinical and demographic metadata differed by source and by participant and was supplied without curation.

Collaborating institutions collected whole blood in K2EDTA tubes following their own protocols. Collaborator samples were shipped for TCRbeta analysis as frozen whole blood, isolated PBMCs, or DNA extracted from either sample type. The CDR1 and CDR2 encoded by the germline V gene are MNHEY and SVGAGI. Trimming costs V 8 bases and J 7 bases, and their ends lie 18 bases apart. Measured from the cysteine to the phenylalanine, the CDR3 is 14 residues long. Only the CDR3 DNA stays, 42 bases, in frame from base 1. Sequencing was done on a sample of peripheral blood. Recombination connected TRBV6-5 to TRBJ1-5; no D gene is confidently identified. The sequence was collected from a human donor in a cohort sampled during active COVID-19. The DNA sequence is TGTGCCAGCCGGGAGGAGGGTTTGGGGCAGCCCCAGCATTTT. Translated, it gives CASREEGLGQPQHF.